The TCR beta chain described here comes from a study of T cell clones after liver transplantation. In the study overall: At least one year of complete immunosuppression withdrawal without enzymes over twice normal defined tolerance. Study-wide results and caveats: Compared with third party-reactive sequences, donor-reactive ones declined more, independent of withdrawal success.

Proliferating CFSE-low MLR cells were sequenced to define alloreactive TCRbeta sequences. Graft donor PBMCs, splenocytes, lymph-node cells, or third-party PBMCs stimulated pre-transplant recipient cells. The CDR3 runs 13 residues. Germline lookup yields CDR1 LGHNA and CDR2 YNFKEQ. V was pared by 3 bases and J by 3 bases, with 6 bases between. With regard to this clone: Antigen: not known.

The data were produced by immunoSEQ multiplex PCR, yet TCRdb's version contains in-frame clones alone and is incomplete. This table has under 1,500 clones, under 40% appearing once. Sequenced sample: CD4+ T cells from cultured PBMCs. The TCR comes from a human patient who received a liver transplant. Some T cells may trace back to the graft donor. The chain has TRBV4-2 and TRBJ2-4; the D is unclear. CDR3 sequence (DNA): TGTGCCAGCAGCCATATGTACAAAAACATTCAGTACTTC. Translating it yields CASSHMYKNIQYF.